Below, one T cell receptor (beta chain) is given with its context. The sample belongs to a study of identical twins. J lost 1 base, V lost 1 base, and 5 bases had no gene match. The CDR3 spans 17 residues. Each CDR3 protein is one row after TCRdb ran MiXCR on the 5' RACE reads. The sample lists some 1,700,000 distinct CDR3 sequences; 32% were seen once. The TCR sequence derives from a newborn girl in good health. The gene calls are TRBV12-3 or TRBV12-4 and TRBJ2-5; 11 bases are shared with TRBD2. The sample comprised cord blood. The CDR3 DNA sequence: TGTGCCAGCAGTTTAGGGTTTGGACTAGCGGGCCAAGAGACCCAGTACTTC. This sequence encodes CASSLGFGLAGQETQYF.